These 20 T cell receptor beta chains were all obtained from the same sample, sequenced in a study of tissue T cells after allogeneic stem cell transplantation. As to time point: mouse harvest day 7 after allogeneic transplant. The graft held 10^6 splenic CD5+ T cells and 10^7 T-cell-depleted bone marrow cells. The data were produced by immunoSEQ multiplex PCR, yet TCRdb's version contains in-frame clones alone and is incomplete. The sample gives roughly 6,000 clones, roughly half of which show up once; less than 9.5% is in the top ten. Sequenced input: gut tissue. All receptors derive from a female BALB/c mouse given C57BL/6 T cells with graft-versus-host disease after an allogeneic hematopoietic cell transplant.

By sample fraction, this clone is medium-sized. Gene names and germline match the mouse. The read ends 1 residue shy of where the CDR3 ends; the end is completed using the germline J gene. The chain has TRBV13-2 and TRBJ2-7; D perhaps matches TRBD1 (6 bases). This CDR3 spans 12 amino acids. Per germline, CDR1 NNHNN and CDR2 SYGAGS (reference sequence). V lost 1 base and J 6 bases, leaving 8 bases between the germline ends. The CDR3 region is CASGDQGIEQYF. The CDR3 bases that were read are TGTGCCAGCGGTGATCAGGGGATTGAACAGTAC.

Concerning this clone itself: The genes are named according to mouse. The CDR3 extends 1 residue past the end of the read, so its final part is completed from the germline J gene. The chain uses TRBV26 and TRBJ2-2, with 11 positions matching TRBD2. This CDR3 is 16 amino acids long. Trimming cost V 4 bases and J 3 bases; bases outside gene matches: 4. From germline, CDR1 is KGHPV and CDR2 FQNQEV (reference sequence). Here the CDR3 reads CASSPGLGGDTGQLYF. The CDR3 bases that were read are TGTGCCAGCAGTCCAGGACTGGGGGGTGACACCGGGCAGCTCTAC.

This clone came up a few times. Genes and germline come from the mouse. The read ends 1 residue early relative to the CDR3; the germline J gene fills the gap. The V and J genes are TRBV26 and TRBJ1-4; D uncertain. Germline values: CDR1 KGHPV, CDR2 FQNQEV (reference sequence). This CDR3 region has 12 residues. V gave up 4 bases and J gave up 4 bases, with 4 bases separating them. The chain's CDR3 is CASSRSNERLFF. The CDR3 bases that were read are TGTGCCAGCAGTCGCAGCAACGAAAGATTATTT.

This clone was seen only once. Each gene name is a mouse one. The missing CDR3 end, 1 residue past where the read stops, is filled in from the germline J gene. The genes are TRBV3 and TRBJ2-3, with 8 bases lining up with TRBD1. Germline V gene sequence: CDR1 SNHLY, CDR2 FYNGKV (reference sequence). J gave up 0 bases and V 6 bases, and 5 bases lay outside the gene matches. This CDR3 has 15 amino acids. The CDR3 spells CASRRQGKSAETLYF. The covered CDR3 bases are TGTGCCAGCAGACGACAGGGGAAGAGTGCAGAAACGCTGTAT.

In this sample, this clone turned up a few times. Gene labels here are mouse ones. The read ends 1 residue before the CDR3 terminus; that terminus is restored from the germline J gene. The genes are TRBV13-3 and TRBJ1-5; the D is unclear. The CDR3 consists of 11 residues. Trimming removed 9 bases at V and 3 bases at J, with 7 bases between. Germline CDR1 reads NNHDY; CDR2 reads SYVADS. The CDR3 spells CAIPGNQAPLF. The covered CDR3 bases are TGTGCCATCCCGGGCAACCAGGCTCCGCTT.

By share of the sample, this clone is medium-sized (0.01 to 0.1%). The gene names given are mouse names. With the read ending 1 residue before the CDR3 end, the germline J gene is used to fill in that end. V gene TRBV4 combines with J gene TRBJ2-1; TRBD1 aligns across 7 bases. This CDR3 region has 14 residues. J was trimmed by 3 bases and V by 4 bases; bases with no gene match: 3. From germline, CDR1 is LGHDT and CDR2 YNNKQL (reference sequence). Incomplete CDR3 DNA: TGTGCCAGCAGCTGGGGACAGATCTATGCTGAGCAGTTC. Its translation is CASSWGQIYAEQF. The full CDR3 protein reads CASSWGQIYAEQFF.

The sample holds one count of this clone. The gene symbols are mouse symbols. The CDR3 is cut off 1 residue early in the read; its end comes from the germline J gene. The rearrangement joins TRBV3 to TRBJ1-2; 7 bases fit TRBD1. CDR1 is SNHLY and CDR2 is FYNGKV in the germline V gene (reference sequence). The V segment lost 4 bases and the J segment 2 bases; nucleotides outside the gene matches: 1. The CDR3 extends over 13 amino acids. The CDR3 region is CASSSTGNSDYTF. The CDR3 DNA, read in part, is TGTGCCAGCAGCTCGACAGGGAACTCCGACTACACC.

By proportion, this clone is large. Germline and genes: mouse. Coverage ceases 1 residue before the CDR3 finishes, and the germline J gene fills in the end. The genes are TRBV14 and TRBJ1-2, with 8 positions matching TRBD1. The CDR3 spans 14 residues. Germline loops: CDR1 SGHDT, CDR2 FRDEAV. J gave up 1 base and V 4 bases, and 3 bases lay outside the gene matches. The CDR3 reads CASSRDRRNSDYTF. The CDR3 DNA, read in part, is TGTGCCAGCAGTCGGGACAGGAGAAACTCCGACTACACC.

As concerns this clone: Germline and genes here are mouse. The observed sequence ends 1 residue before the CDR3 terminus, with the missing tail filled in from the germline J gene. This sequence joins TRBV26 and TRBJ2-7; D unclear. Germline values: CDR1 KGHPV, CDR2 FQNQEV (reference sequence). CDR3 length: 14 residues. V lost 2 bases, J lost 0 bases, and 8 bases lay in between. The covered CDR3 bases are TGTGCCAGCAGTCTGGACTCGAGCTCCTATGAACAGTAC. The encoded protein is CASSLDSSSYEQY. In full, the CDR3 is CASSLDSSSYEQYF. The full variable domain, with the rest looked up from reference TRBV26 and TRBJ2-7, is NSKVIQTPRYLVKGQGQKAKMRCIPEKGHPVVFWYQQNKNNEFKFLINFQNQEVLQQIDMTEKRFSAECPSNSPCSLEIQSSEAGDSALYLCASSLDSSSYEQYFGPGTRLTVL.

On this clone: Mouse gene names apply. The read ends 1 residue early relative to the CDR3; the germline J gene fills the gap. The rearrangement links TRBV23 to TRBJ2-7. In germline, CDR1 is KGHTA, CDR2 FQNQQP. The CDR3 runs 14 residues. The CDR3 loop is CSSSQRDRSYEQYF. The covered CDR3 bases are TGCTCCAGCAGTCAGAGGGACCGCTCCTATGAACAGTAC.

With respect to this clone: Each gene name is a mouse one. The read finishes 1 residue shy of the CDR3 end, and the germline J gene is used to complete it. This rearrangement joins TRBV12-1 to TRBJ1-4; possible D gene TRBD1, 5 bases. Trimming stripped 1 base from V and 0 bases from J, with 5 bases between. From germline, CDR1 is SGHSN and CDR2 HYEKVE. The CDR3 loop spans 14 amino acids. The CDR3 here is CASSLGVSNERLFF. The CDR3 DNA, read in part, is TGTGCCAGCTCTCTGGGGGTTTCCAACGAAAGATTATTT.

This clone is medium-sized. Mouse gene names and germline throughout. The CDR3 goes on 1 residue after the read ends, and that part is filled in from the germline J gene. The gene calls are TRBV4 and TRBJ2-7; TRBD2 matches 10 bases. Germline CDR1 LGHDT, CDR2 YNNKQL (reference sequence). Trimming cost V 5 bases and J 4 bases; bases outside gene matches: 2. This CDR3 has 13 residues. Here the CDR3 reads CASSPDWGYEQYF. The part of the CDR3 DNA that was read is TGTGCCAGCAGCCCGGACTGGGGGTATGAACAGTAC.

Comment on this clone: The listed genes are named as in mouse. The sequenced fragment ends 1 residue before the CDR3 boundary, so the rest is inferred from the germline J gene. V and J are TRBV3 and TRBJ2-3, with 10 bases fitting TRBD2. Germline values: CDR1 SNHLY, CDR2 FYNGKV (reference sequence). V lost 5 bases, J lost 3 bases, and 2 bases stayed unmatched. The CDR3 covers 14 residues. Partial CDR3 DNA: TGTGCCAGCAGCCCACTGGGGGGGGCAGAAACGCTGTAT. Translating it yields CASSPLGGAETLY. The full CDR3 sequence reads CASSPLGGAETLYF.

With respect to this clone: Here the gene names and germline are mouse. Read coverage stops 1 residue before the CDR3 terminus; the germline J gene supplies the remainder. The rearrangement links TRBV5 to TRBJ2-3; 10 nucleotides match TRBD2. The CDR3 loop spans 16 amino acids. Trimming cost V 3 bases and J 2 bases; bases outside gene matches: 5. Germline V lookup: CDR1 LGHNA, CDR2 YNLKQL (reference sequence). The CDR3 reads CASSHWGGADAETLYF. The CDR3 DNA, read in part, is TGTGCCAGCAGCCACTGGGGGGGCGCTGATGCAGAAACGCTGTAT.

On this clone itself: Gene names are the mouse ones. The read halts 1 residue ahead of the CDR3 end, with the missing end drawn from the germline J gene. The J gene is TRBJ2-5, the V gene TRBV14; D is unclear. The ends were cut back, 2 bases at V and 3 bases at J, with 7 bases in the middle. The CDR3 sequence is 13 residues long. Germline CDR1 is SGHDT and CDR2 is FRDEAV. Incomplete CDR3 DNA: TGTGCCAGCAGTTTTTCCAGGCAAGACACCCAGTAC. Amino acid sequence: CASSFSRQDTQY. The full CDR3 sequence reads CASSFSRQDTQYF.

This clone was observed a few times. Genes and germline are mouse. The DNA ends 1 residue before the CDR3 does, and the rest of the CDR3 is filled in from the germline J gene. V is TRBV26 and J is TRBJ2-1, with 8 bases aligning to TRBD2. This CDR3 spans 14 amino acids. The junction had 0 bases not matched to a gene; V was cut back by 1 base and J by 4 bases. The germline CDR1 and CDR2 sequences are KGHPV and FQNQEV (reference sequence). The sequenced CDR3 bases are TGTGCCAGCAGTCTGTACTGGGGGTATGCTGAGCAGTTC. Its translation: CASSLYWGYAEQF. The complete CDR3 sequence is CASSLYWGYAEQFF.

This clone was observed a handful of times. Gene names follow the mouse nomenclature. The read finishes 1 residue shy of the CDR3 end, and the germline J gene is used to complete it. This chain links TRBV19 with TRBJ1-3; no clear D. This CDR3 is 13 amino acids long. Germline CDR1 reads FNHDT; CDR2 reads SITEND (reference sequence). Trimming took off 7 bases at V and 0 bases at J, with 8 bases between the two ends. The DNA read from the CDR3 is TGTGCCAGCCGCAGAAATTCTGGAAATACGCTCTAT. Residues: CASRRNSGNTLY. The whole CDR3 region reads CASRRNSGNTLYF.

Details on this clone: Gene names refer to mouse genes. The read terminates 1 residue before the CDR3 end, so the remaining end is supplied by the germline J gene. The J gene is TRBJ1-2, the V gene TRBV3; no definite D call. CDR1 and CDR2 from the germline V gene are SNHLY and FYNGKV (reference sequence). The CDR3 spans 13 residues. Trimming shortened V by 4 bases and J by 3 bases, and 9 bases separated the two germline ends. Partial CDR3 DNA: TGTGCCAGCAGCTCAGACAAATACTCCGACTACACC. It specifies CASSSDKYSDYT. The full-length CDR3 reads as CASSSDKYSDYTF.

By its share, this clone is medium-sized. Germline and genes: mouse. The read is 1 residue too short to cover the CDR3 end, so that end is filled in from the germline J gene. The J gene is TRBJ1-2, the V gene TRBV23; TRBD1 is the table's D call, not checked against the DNA. CDR3 length equals 16 residues. Germline V gene lookup returns CDR1 KGHTA and CDR2 FQNQQP. The DNA read from the CDR3 is TGCTCCAGCAGTCAATCGGGGTCAGGGGGCCACTCCGACTACACC. Its protein is CSSSQSGSGGHSDYT. The entire CDR3 is CSSSQSGSGGHSDYTF. Full variable domain (missing parts from reference TRBV23 and TRBJ1-2): DAAVTQKPRYLIKMKGQEAEMKCIPEKGHTAVFWYQQKQSKELKFLIYFQNQQPLDQIDMVKERFSAVCPSSSLCSLGIRTCEAEDSALYLCSSSQSGSGGHSDYTFGSGTRLLVI.

Of note for this clone: The gene names given are mouse names. The read gets to within 1 residue of the CDR3 end, and the germline J gene fills in the rest. This chain joins TRBV24 and TRBJ2-1; the D is unclear. CDR1 is KGHTA and CDR2 is FRNEEI in the germline V gene. V gave up 4 bases and J gave up 3 bases, with 7 bases separating them. The CDR3 is made up of 13 amino acids. Here the CDR3 reads CASSPRIYAEQFF. The sequenced part of the CDR3 DNA is TGTGCCAGCAGTCCCCGGATCTATGCTGAGCAGTTC.